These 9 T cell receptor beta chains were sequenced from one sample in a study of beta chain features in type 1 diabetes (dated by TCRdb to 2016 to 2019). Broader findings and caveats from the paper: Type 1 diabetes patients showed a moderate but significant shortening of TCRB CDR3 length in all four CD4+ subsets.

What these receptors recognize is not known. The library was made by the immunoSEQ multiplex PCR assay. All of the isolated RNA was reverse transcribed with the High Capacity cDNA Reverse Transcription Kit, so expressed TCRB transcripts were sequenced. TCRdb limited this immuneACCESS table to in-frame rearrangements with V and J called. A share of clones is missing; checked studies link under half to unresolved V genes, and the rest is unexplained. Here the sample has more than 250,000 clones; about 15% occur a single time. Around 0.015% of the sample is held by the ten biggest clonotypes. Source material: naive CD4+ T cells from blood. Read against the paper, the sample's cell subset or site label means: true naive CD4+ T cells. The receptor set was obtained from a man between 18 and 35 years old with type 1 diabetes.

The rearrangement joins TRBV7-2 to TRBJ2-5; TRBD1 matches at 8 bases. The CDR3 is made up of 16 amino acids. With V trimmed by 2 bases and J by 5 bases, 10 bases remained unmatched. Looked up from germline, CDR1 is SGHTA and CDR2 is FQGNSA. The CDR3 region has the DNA TGTGCCAGCAGCTTACATCGGACAGGGACCGGGGAGACCCAGTACTTC. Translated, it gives CASSLHRTGTGETQYF.

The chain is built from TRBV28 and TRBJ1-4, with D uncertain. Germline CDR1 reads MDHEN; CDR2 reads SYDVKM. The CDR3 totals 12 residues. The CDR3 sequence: CASGQLNEKLFF. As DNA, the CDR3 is TGTGCGAGCGGGCAGCTTAATGAAAAACTGTTTTTT.

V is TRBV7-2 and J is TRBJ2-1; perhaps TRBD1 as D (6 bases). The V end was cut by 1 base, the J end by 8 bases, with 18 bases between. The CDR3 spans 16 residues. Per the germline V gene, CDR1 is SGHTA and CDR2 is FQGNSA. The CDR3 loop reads CASSLDPGTTGHEQFF. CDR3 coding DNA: TGTGCCAGCAGCTTAGATCCAGGGACAACGGGCCATGAGCAGTTCTTC.

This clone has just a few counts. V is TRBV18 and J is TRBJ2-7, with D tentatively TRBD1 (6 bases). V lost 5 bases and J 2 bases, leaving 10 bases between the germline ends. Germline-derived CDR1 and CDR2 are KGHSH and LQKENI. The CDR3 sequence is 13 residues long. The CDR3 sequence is CASSTGTPYEQYF. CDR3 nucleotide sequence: TGTGCCAGCTCAACCGGGACACCCTACGAGCAGTACTTC.

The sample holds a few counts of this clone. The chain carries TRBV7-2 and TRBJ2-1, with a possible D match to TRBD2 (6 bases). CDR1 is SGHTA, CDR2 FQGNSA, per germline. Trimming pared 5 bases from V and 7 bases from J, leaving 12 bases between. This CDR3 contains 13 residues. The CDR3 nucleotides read TGTGCCAGCAGCCTCTTGGCGGGGAATGAGCAGTTCTTC. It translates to CASSLLAGNEQFF.

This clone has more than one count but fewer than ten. The CDR3 spells CASSQTGGSGNTIYF. The CDR3 DNA follows: TGTGCCAGCAGCCAAACAGGGGGCTCTGGAAACACCATATATTTT. The V gene is TRBV7-9, the J gene TRBJ1-3; 8 bases fit TRBD1. V dropped 5 bases and J dropped 0; count of bases not matched to a gene: 3. The CDR3 totals 15 residues. Germline-derived CDR1 and CDR2 are SEHNR and FQNEAQ (reference sequence).

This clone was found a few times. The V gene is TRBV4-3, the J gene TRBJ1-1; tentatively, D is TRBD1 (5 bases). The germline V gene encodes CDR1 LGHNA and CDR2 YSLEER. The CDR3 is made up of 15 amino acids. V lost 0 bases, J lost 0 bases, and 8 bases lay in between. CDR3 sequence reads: CASSQEGGVNTEAFF. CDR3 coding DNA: TGCGCCAGCAGCCAAGAGGGAGGGGTGAACACTGAAGCTTTCTTT.

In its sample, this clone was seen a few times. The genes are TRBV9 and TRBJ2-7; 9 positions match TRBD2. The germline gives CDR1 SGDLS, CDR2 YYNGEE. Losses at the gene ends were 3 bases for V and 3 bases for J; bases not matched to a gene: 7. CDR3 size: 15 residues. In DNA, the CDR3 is TGTGCCAGCAGCGCAGGACTAGCGAGTTTCTACGAGCAGTACTTC. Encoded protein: CASSAGLASFYEQYF.

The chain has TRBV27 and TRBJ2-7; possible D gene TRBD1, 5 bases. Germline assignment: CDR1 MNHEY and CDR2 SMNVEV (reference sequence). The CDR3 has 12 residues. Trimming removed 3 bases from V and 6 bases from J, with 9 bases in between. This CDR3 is CASSFPGAEQYF. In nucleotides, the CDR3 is TGTGCCAGCAGTTTCCCTGGGGCCGAGCAGTACTTC.